This T cell receptor beta chain was recorded in a study of immune cell composition in non-small cell lung cancer. Findings of the study overall: Clones >0.5% enriched in tumour were rarer in adenocarcinoma (around 33%) than squamous (roughly 75%).

The CDR3 spans 13 residues. V lost 3 bases, J lost 2 bases, and 8 bases lay in between. Germline CDR1 SGDLS, CDR2 YYNGEE. Profiling relied on immunoSEQ multiplex PCR, and the TCRdb table lists in-frame clones only, not all of them. The top ten clones hold 5.6% of a sample with some 1,000 clones, approximately 80% of them seen once. As concerns this clone: Its antigen is not identified.

V usage is TRBV9 and J usage is TRBJ1-2; D is perhaps TRBD1 (5 bases). The sequencing input was lung tumor tissue. This receptor was identified in a human donor with non-small cell lung cancer. The CDR3 region has the DNA TGTGCCAGCAGCGCCGGGGGGAACTATGGCTACACCTTC. It translates to CASSAGGNYGYTF. The whole variable domain, filled in from reference TRBV9 and TRBJ1-2, reads DSGVTQTPKHLITATGQRVTLRCSPRSGDLSVYWYQQSLDQGLQFLIQYYNGEERAKGNILERFSAQQFPDLHSELNLSSLELGDSALYFCASSAGGNYGYTFGSGTRLTVV.